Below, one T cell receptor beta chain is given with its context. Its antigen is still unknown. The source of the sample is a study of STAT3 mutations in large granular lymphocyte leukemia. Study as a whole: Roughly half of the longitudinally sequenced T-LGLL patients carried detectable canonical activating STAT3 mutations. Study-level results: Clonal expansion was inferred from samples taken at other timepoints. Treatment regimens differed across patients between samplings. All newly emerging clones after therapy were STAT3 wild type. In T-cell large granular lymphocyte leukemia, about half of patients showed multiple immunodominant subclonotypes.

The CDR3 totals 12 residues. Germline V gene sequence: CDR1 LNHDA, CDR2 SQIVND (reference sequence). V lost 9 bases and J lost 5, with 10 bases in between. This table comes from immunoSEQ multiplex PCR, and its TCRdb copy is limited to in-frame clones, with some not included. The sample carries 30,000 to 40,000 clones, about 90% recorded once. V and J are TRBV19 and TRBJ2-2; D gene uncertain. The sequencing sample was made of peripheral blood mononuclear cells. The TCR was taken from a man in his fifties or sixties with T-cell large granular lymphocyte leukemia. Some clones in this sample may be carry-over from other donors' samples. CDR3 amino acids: CASGRQTGELFF. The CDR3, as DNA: TGTGCCAGCGGACGTCAGACCGGGGAGCTGTTTTTT.